One sample yielded the 9 T cell receptor beta chains listed below, sequenced in a study of Graves' ophthalmopathy and Graves' hyperthyroidism. As the template, RNA transcripts were used to amplify TCR beta CDR3 regions. The library came from an HTBI-primed first-round RT-PCR and a second-round multiplex PCR. MiXCR, applied by TCRdb to the multiplex PCR reads, yields one record per CDR3 protein. The sample holds over a million distinct CDR3 sequences, 35% to 45% seen once. Specimen: peripheral blood or thyroid tissue (not recorded which). All receptors come from an adult man with Graves' hyperthyroidism.

The genes are TRBV10-2 and TRBJ1-1; 7 nucleotides align to TRBD1. Germline assignment: CDR1 WSHSY and CDR2 SAAADI. The CDR3 length is 14 residues. Trimming at V came to 6 bases and at J to 0 bases, leaving 4 bases not matched to a gene. CDR3 in amino acids: CASSWDRLNTEAFF. In DNA, the CDR3 is TGCGCCAGCAGCTGGGACAGATTGAACACTGAAGCTTTCTTT.

The V and J genes are TRBV7-2 and TRBJ2-5; no reliable D call. The germline CDR1 and CDR2 sequences are SGHTA and FQGNSA. This CDR3 comprises 13 residues. The V and J ends lost 4 bases and 2 bases respectively, with 8 bases between them. CDR3 protein: CASSSFFQETQYF. DNA of the CDR3: TGTGCCAGCAGCTCCTTTTTTCAAGAGACCCAGTACTTC.

The rearrangement links TRBV7-8 to TRBJ2-2, with TRBD1 matching over 7 bases. V lost 4 bases, J lost 6 bases, and 14 bases stayed unmatched. The length of the CDR3 is 17 residues. CDR1 is SGHVS, CDR2 FQNEAQ, per germline. The CDR3 is CASSSTGPLRSSGELFF. For the CDR3, the DNA is TGTGCCAGCAGCTCGACAGGGCCACTAAGATCATCCGGGGAGCTGTTTTTT.

The chain uses TRBV24-1 and TRBJ2-7; 10 bases match TRBD2. The V gene's germline CDR1 is KGHDR and CDR2 SFDVKD. The V segment lost 7 bases and the J segment 7 bases; nucleotides outside the gene matches: 9. CDR3 length equals 14 residues. As DNA, the CDR3 is TGTGCCACCAGCGGGACTAGCGCCCGTTGGGAGCAGTACTTC. Translation: CATSGTSARWEQYF.

V usage is TRBV15 and J usage is TRBJ1-1; 8 bases are a match to TRBD1. CDR1 and CDR2 (germline): LNHNV, YYDKDF (reference sequence). The CDR3 runs 12 residues. The junction had 7 bases not matched to a gene; V was cut back by 4 bases and J by 12 bases. CDR3 nucleotide sequence: TGTGCCACCAGCACATCCGACAGGGGATCTTTCTTT. It codes for CATSTSDRGSFF. Combining the CDR3 with reference TRBV15 and TRBJ1-1 gives the whole variable domain DAMVIQNPRYQVTQFGKPVTLSCSQTLNHNVMYWYQQKSSQAPKLLFHYYDKDFNNEADTPDNFQSRRPNTSFCFLDIRSPGLGDTAMYLCATSTSDRGSFFGQGTRLTVV.

This clonotype was picked up one time. The chain has TRBV7-2 and TRBJ2-7; 11 positions match TRBD1. Germline V gene sequence: CDR1 SGHTA, CDR2 FQGNSA. CDR3 length: 14 residues. The V gene end was trimmed by 8 bases and the J gene end by 2 bases; junction bases not matched to a gene: 5. The CDR3 sequence is CASVVGQGAYEQYF. The CDR3 nucleotides read TGTGCCAGCGTGGTGGGACAGGGGGCCTACGAGCAGTACTTC.

At least ten counts were recorded for this clonotype. V gene TRBV9 combines with J gene TRBJ1-1; TRBD1 is a possible D gene (6 bases). Germline CDR1 SGDLS, CDR2 YYNGEE. Between the trimmed V and J ends, which lost 4 bases and 6 bases, there was a span of 16 bases. The length of the CDR3 is 14 residues. The CDR3 reads CASSLEGGTAEAFF. The CDR3 DNA reads TGTGCCAGCAGCTTAGAAGGGGGTACCGCTGAAGCTTTCTTT.

In regard to this clonotype: At one boundary the junction diverges from the germline segment, which might be a read error. The chain recombines TRBV5-1 with TRBJ1-2; D unresolved. CDR1 and CDR2 from the germline V gene are SGHRS and YFSETQ. CDR3 length equals 14 residues. CDR3 residues: CASSLIGSFYGYIF. In DNA, the CDR3 is TGCGCCAGCAGCTTGATAGGGAGTTTCTATGGCTACATCTTC.

This clonotype was recorded at least ten times. The chain combines TRBV12-3 or TRBV12-4 with TRBJ1-2; D remains ambiguous. V was pared by 3 bases and J by 5 bases, with 7 bases between. The CDR3 is 12 residues long. As DNA, the CDR3 is TGTGCCAGCAGTTTGTTCACATATGGCTACACCTTC. Protein: CASSLFTYGYTF.